The present TCR beta chain was sequenced within a study of a mutant IDH1 vaccine in newly diagnosed glioma. Study details: Patients had received radiotherapy, temozolomide, or both previously, most receiving both.

Time point: baseline, week 1 (first vaccination visit). The treatment here: pre-vaccination baseline after standard-of-care therapy. TCRdb keeps only in-frame clones here, not all; method: immunoSEQ multiplex PCR. The sample contains about 46,000 clones, 80% to 90% of which appear only once. CDR1 and CDR2 (germline): SGHNT, YYREEE (reference sequence). The CDR3 contains 11 residues. The V segment lost 7 bases and the J segment 12 bases; nucleotides outside the gene matches: 7. V gene TRBV5-4 combines with J gene TRBJ2-1; TRBD2 matches at 7 bases. The origin of this receptor is a man aged 40-49 years with glioma. Material: PBMCs, obtained from a glioma patient treated with radiotherapy, temozolomide or both. CDR3: CASRHGGGQFF. The CDR3, as DNA: TGTGCCAGCCGCCATGGGGGGGGGCAGTTCTTC. Using reference TRBV5-4 and TRBJ2-1 for the parts outside the CDR3, the full variable domain is ETGVTQSPTHLIKTRGQQVTLRCSSQSGHNTVSWYQQALGQGPQFIFQYYREEENGRGNFPPRFSGLQFPNYSSELNVNALELDDSALYLCASRHGGGQFFGPGTRLTVL.